This T cell receptor (beta chain) came from a study of OX40 agonist ivuxolimab in advanced cancers. Broadly, across the study: Ivuxolimab was an agonistic, fully human IgG2 monoclonal antibody directed against OX40 (CD134), a costimulatory receptor. Intravenous ivuxolimab was administered to patients every 2 weeks at six dose levels: 0.01, 0.1, 0.3, 1.5, 3 and 10 mg/kg. Of the approximately 53 patients in dose escalation, about 20 had hepatocellular carcinoma, about 15 had melanoma, 9 had renal cell carcinoma and 9 had head and neck cancer. A male proportion of nearly 85% and a mean age of around 60 years, ranging from about 23 to 90, were recorded for the dose-escalation cohort. Prior anti-PD-1, anti-PD-L1 or anti-CTLA-4 therapy was permitted, and approximately 40% of dose-escalation patients had received checkpoint inhibitors. Partial responses occurred in three dose-escalation patients, of whom one had hepatocellular carcinoma and two had cutaneous melanoma. Peripheral TCRbeta sequencing aimed to test whether ivuxolimab altered TCR sequence diversity and caused clonal T-cell expansion. The paper reports the monotherapy dose-escalation portion (N ≈ 50 patients) of the phase I ivuxolimab trial. Study-level results and caveats: Low levels of normalized T-cell clonal expansion were also seen in some nonresponding patients. In the 0.1-3.0 mg/kg groups, partial responders had among the lowest normalized peripheral clonal expansion, particularly in CD8+ T cells. On average, CD8+ T cells showed more expanded clones than CD4+ T cells after ivuxolimab. Which antigens the clonally expanded peripheral T cells were specific for was not determined. At doses from 0.1 to 3.0 mg/kg, clonal expansion was seen in both CD4+ and CD8+ blood T cells between baseline and week 6.

A remark on this clone: Its antigen target is currently unknown. No much larger clone is present one base from it, and per-base qualities are unavailable.

The CDR3 spans 16 residues, from the cysteine through the phenylalanine. Only the CDR3 DNA is retained, 48 bases long and in frame from the first base. Cut back by 2 bases and 0 bases, the V and J ends lie 12 bases apart. CDR1 and CDR2, looked up from the germline V gene, are SGDLS and YYNGEE. Patients with a history of autoimmune disease or receiving systemic immunosuppression were excluded from the trial. In every dose cohort, peripheral blood was drawn for TCR sequencing at baseline, cycle 4 day 1, and cycle 7 day 1. The samples were taken from a phase I, first-in-human, multicenter, open-label dose-escalation trial of ivuxolimab. Adults with locally advanced or metastatic melanoma, renal cell carcinoma, hepatocellular carcinoma or head and neck squamous cell carcinoma were enrolled in the trial. Before TCR sequencing, CD4+ and CD8+ T cells were separately sorted from peripheral blood. Genomic DNA was isolated from the sorted cells so that the TCRbeta CDR3 region could be sequenced. TCRbeta CDR3 regions were sequenced using the immunoSEQ Assay. Not all clones reach the TCRdb copy of this immuneACCESS table, which keeps in-frame sequences only. Checked studies attribute under half of the gap to unresolved V genes and leave the rest unexplained. Across this sample there are around 120,000 clones, with approximately 92% seen only once. The ten top clones hold about 0.55% of the sample.

The sequence was obtained from an adult with an advanced solid tumor such as melanoma, head and neck, liver or kidney cancer. This sample comprised CD4+ or CD8+ T cells sorted from blood, obtained in a trial of the OX40 agonist ivuxolimab. The chain links TRBV9 with TRBJ2-1; 6 matching bases give a weak D call of TRBD2. The encoded CDR3 is CASSVRGDLSYNEQFF. The DNA reads as follows: TGTGCCAGCAGCGTTCGCGGGGACCTCTCCTACAATGAGCAGTTCTTC.